The 13 T cell receptor beta chains in this list originate from one sample, sequenced in a study of molecular identifiers for immune sequencing clone quantification. TCRdb passed the PCR reads through MiXCR, listing each CDR3 protein once. The sample records around 470,000 distinct CDR3 sequences, around a fifth being singletons. The sequencing input was naive CD8+ T cells from blood, with Jurkat cell RNA spiked in. This sample's subset: FACS-sorted CD8+CD4-CCR7+CD45RA+ naive T cells. The source of these receptors is a human donor in good health. Some libraries in this study had Jurkat cell RNA spiked in.

The count of this clonotype is one. The chain links TRBV7-3 to TRBJ2-1; D might be TRBD2 (6 bases). Trimming took off 2 bases at V and 5 bases at J, with 16 bases between the two ends. The germline V gene encodes CDR1 SGHTA and CDR2 FQGTGA. The CDR3 length is 16 residues. This CDR3 is CASSLVGGQVNNEQFF. The CDR3 bases are TGTGCCAGCAGCTTAGTCGGGGGTCAAGTGAACAATGAGCAGTTCTTC.

Notes on this clonotype: It is unclear where the CDR3 begins or ends on the DNA, so no DNA is shown, and the CDR3 is as TCRdb lists it. V gene TRBV5-5 combines with J gene TRBJ1-1; the table gives TRBD1 as D, unverified against the DNA. The CDR3 totals 14 residues, both ends included. Germline V CDR1 and CDR2: SGHKS, YYEKEE (reference sequence). CDR3 residues: CASSFGAGDTEAFF.

The rearrangement joins TRBV29-1 to TRBJ1-2; D call uncertain. Trimming shortened V by 3 bases and J by 3 bases, and 14 bases separated the two germline ends. The CDR3 has 14 amino acids. The germline CDR1 and CDR2 sequences are SQVTM and ANQGSEA. The DNA for the CDR3 is TGCAGCGTTGAGGAGGGAACAAGGGACTATGGCTACACCTTC. Protein product: CSVEEGTRDYGYTF.

This clonotype was observed a few times. This rearrangement joins TRBV4-1 to TRBJ2-2; TRBD2 might be the D (6 bases). The CDR3 is 14 residues long. Germline values: CDR1 MGHRA, CDR2 YSYEKL. V was trimmed by 6 bases and J by 4 bases, leaving 12 bases between them. The CDR3, as DNA: TGCGCCAGCAGACCGGGACTCCTCACCGGGGAGCTGTTTTTT. It encodes CASRPGLLTGELFF.

There are a few counts of this clonotype. The chain joins TRBV19 to TRBJ2-7; perhaps D is TRBD1 or TRBD2 (6 bases each). Germline V CDR1 and CDR2: LNHDA, SQIVND (reference sequence). The CDR3 is made up of 14 amino acids. V lost 4 bases, J lost 2 bases, and 12 bases lay in between. In DNA form, the CDR3 reads TGTGCCAGTAGTACCGGGGGCCGACCCTACGAGCAGTACTTC. This sequence encodes CASSTGGRPYEQYF.

There are many counts of this clonotype. The chain carries TRBV4-3 and TRBJ2-7; 8 nucleotides match TRBD1. J gave up 3 bases and V 4 bases, and 8 bases lay outside the gene matches. The CDR3 spans 15 residues. The V gene's germline CDR1 is LGHNA and CDR2 YSLEER. This chain's CDR3 is CASSPTTGEYYEQYF. The CDR3, as DNA: TGCGCCAGCAGCCCAACGACAGGGGAGTACTACGAGCAGTACTTC.

Comment on this clonotype: This may be a read error, as it is one base from a much larger clone. J is TRBJ2-7 and V is TRBV28; D may be TRBD2 (5 bases). Germline loops: CDR1 MDHEN, CDR2 SYDVKM. Trimming took off 11 bases at V and 3 bases at J, with 23 bases between the two ends. The CDR3 has 15 amino acids. CDR3 DNA: TGTGCCGGCGAGCTCGGGGTAGGAGGTCTCTACGAGCAGTACTTC. Translating gives CAGELGVGGLYEQYF. The full variable domain, with the rest looked up from reference TRBV28 and TRBJ2-7, is DVKVTQSSRYLVKRTGEKVFLECVQDMDHENMFWYRQDPGLGLRLIYFSYDVKMKEKGDIPEGYSVSREKKERFSLILESASTNQTSMYLCAGELGVGGLYEQYFGPGTRLTVT.

This clonotype was detected only a few times. V usage is TRBV7-9 and J usage is TRBJ2-3, with TRBD2 identical over 11 bases. CDR1 is SEHNR and CDR2 is FQNEAQ in the germline V gene (reference sequence). With 4 bases clipped from V and 4 bases from J, the junction kept 10 bases outside the gene matches. This CDR3 contains 17 residues. CDR3 sequence reads: CASSSNVAGGRSDTQYF. CDR3 sequence (DNA): TGTGCCAGCAGCTCAAACGTAGCGGGAGGGCGGTCAGATACGCAGTATTTT.

V usage is TRBV2 and J usage is TRBJ1-1; D not certain. The CDR3 spans 12 residues. Trimming removed 10 bases from V and 4 bases from J, with 13 bases in between. Germline values: CDR1 SNHLY, CDR2 FYNNEI. The CDR3 loop reads CANSDTSTEAFF. In nucleotides, the CDR3 is TGTGCCAACAGCGATACGTCCACTGAAGCTTTCTTT.

V usage is TRBV16 and J usage is TRBJ2-7; D possibly corresponds to TRBD2 (6 bases). Per germline, CDR1 KGHSY and CDR2 FQNENV. There are 16 residues in the CDR3. V lost 1 base, J lost 7 bases, and 20 bases lay in between. The CDR3 DNA reads as TGTGCCAGCAGCCAATTCCGGGACTTGCGATATAGTGAGCAGTACTTC. As protein: CASSQFRDLRYSEQYF. The variable domain in full, with the rest retrieved from reference TRBV16 and TRBJ2-7, is GEEVAQTPKHLVRGEGQKAKLYCAPIKGHSYVFWYQQVLKNEFKFLISFQNENVFDETGMPKERFSAKCLPNSPCSLEIQATKLEDSAVYFCASSQFRDLRYSEQYFGPGTRLTVT.

This clonotype was seen at least ten times. The chain is built from TRBV6-6 and TRBJ1-1, with TRBD1 identical over 11 bases. The germline V gene has CDR1 MNHNY and CDR2 SVGAGI (reference sequence). With V trimmed by 2 bases and J by 0 bases, 14 bases remained unmatched. CDR3 length: 20 residues. The CDR3 protein is CASSYRTGGKIQRMNTEAFF. The CDR3 DNA sequence: TGTGCCAGCAGTTACCGGACAGGGGGCAAGATCCAACGCATGAACACTGAAGCTTTCTTT.

This clonotype was counted at least ten times. V usage is TRBV7-8 and J usage is TRBJ2-6, with D perhaps TRBD1 (6 bases). This CDR3 region has 14 residues. V gave up 8 bases and J gave up 2 bases, with 10 bases separating them. CDR1 is SGHVS and CDR2 is FQNEAQ in the germline V gene. CDR3 coding DNA: TGTGCCAGCCCTACAGGGACTGGGGCCAACGTCCTGACTTTC. It codes for CASPTGTGANVLTF.

This clonotype was detected a few times. The CDR3 nucleotides are TGTGCCAGCAGTTACTCTGTGGGGACAGGGATGGAGACCCAGTACTTC. Encoded protein: CASSYSVGTGMETQYF. This chain links TRBV6-2 or TRBV6-3 with TRBJ2-5, with 9 bases fitting TRBD1. CDR1 and CDR2 from the germline V gene are MNHEY and SVGEGT. The V segment lost 0 bases and the J segment 5 bases; nucleotides outside the gene matches: 7. This CDR3 region has 16 residues.